A selection of T cell receptor beta chains follows, all from one sample in a study of blood T cells in healthy people across ages. A single record per CDR3 protein comes from TCRdb applying MiXCR to the 5' RACE reads. The data show roughly 800,000 distinct CDR3 sequences, around 25% seen once. These sequences were also reported in another study, on T cells of mothers and their children.

The material sequenced was blood. The receptors here all came from a boy between 10 and 17 years old in good health. Each CDR3 is given with its conserved first and last residue. The D gene is left open where the match is weak. A clone size is listed for some rows: how often the clone was seen (once, few, many), or a class if it is expanded.

D: NA
size: NA
V: TRBV12-3/TRBV12-4
J: TRBJ2-7
CDR3: CASRDWSSYEQYF
DNA: TGTGCCAGCCGGGACTGGAGCTCCTACGAGCAGTACTTC

D: NA
size: NA
V: TRBV5-1
J: TRBJ2-7
CDR3: CASGPRLSSYEQYF
DNA: TGCGCCAGCGGACCAAGGCTGAGCTCCTACGAGCAGTACTTC

D: TRBD1
size: NA
V: TRBV9
J: TRBJ1-2
CDR3: CASSANLGQGSPDGYTF
DNA: TGTGCCAGCAGCGCAAACCTGGGACAGGGTAGCCCCGATGGCTACACCTTC

D: NA
size: NA
V: TRBV6-6
J: TRBJ2-3
CDR3: CASSYSLEGPDTQYF
DNA: TGTGCCAGCAGTTACTCGCTGGAGGGTCCAGATACGCAGTATTTT

D: TRBD1
size: NA
V: TRBV5-1
J: TRBJ1-4
CDR3: CASSVQGNEKLFF
DNA: TGCGCCAGCAGCGTACAGGGGAATGAAAAACTGTTTTTT

D: TRBD1
size: NA
V: TRBV11-2
J: TRBJ1-2
CDR3: CASSARTGLTSNYGYTF
DNA: TGTGCCAGCAGCGCACGGACAGGGCTCACGAGTAACTATGGCTACACCTTC

D: TRBD1
size: NA
V: TRBV6-4
J: TRBJ2-7
CDR3: CASSDSTDRVVPYEQYF
DNA: TGTGCCAGCAGTGACTCCACGGACAGGGTGGTCCCCTACGAGCAGTACTTC

D: TRBD2
size: NA
V: TRBV4-1
J: TRBJ2-7
CDR3: CASSQARGTSGRKYF
DNA: TGCGCCAGCAGCCAAGCTCGCGGGACTAGCGGGCGAAAGTACTTC

D: NA
size: NA
V: TRBV28
J: TRBJ2-1
CDR3: CASSLFTVNYNEQFF
DNA: TGTGCCAGCAGTTTATTCACCGTAAACTACAATGAGCAGTTCTTC

D: TRBD2
size: NA
V: TRBV20-1
J: TRBJ2-5
CDR3: CSARAYGTTKGTQYF
DNA: TGCAGTGCTAGAGCTTATGGGACTACCAAGGGGACCCAGTACTTC

D: NA
size: few
V: TRBV6-2/TRBV6-3
J: TRBJ1-2
CDR3: CASSYRTNYGYTF
DNA: TGTGCCAGCAGTTACCGAACTAACTATGGCTACACCTTC

D: TRBD2
size: many
V: TRBV7-9
J: TRBJ2-7
CDR3: CASSSGLAGVYEQYF
DNA: TGCGCCAGCAGCTCCGGACTAGCGGGGGTCTACGAGCAGTACTTC

D: NA
size: NA
V: TRBV6-5
J: TRBJ2-2
CDR3: CASSYSGGELFF
DNA: TGTGCCAGCAGCTACTCGGGGGGGGAGCTGTTTTTT

D: NA
size: few
V: TRBV20-1
J: TRBJ2-1
CDR3: CSARDFSDNEQFF
DNA: TGCAGTGCTAGAGATTTCAGCGACAATGAGCAGTTCTTC

D: TRBD1
size: NA
V: TRBV2
J: TRBJ2-1
CDR3: CASSEAGQGHNEQFF
DNA: TGTGCCAGCAGTGAAGCGGGACAGGGGCACAATGAGCAGTTCTTC

D: NA
size: NA
V: TRBV20-1
J: TRBJ2-3
CDR3: CSANGERGPADTQYF
DNA: TGCAGTGCTAACGGGGAAAGGGGTCCGGCAGATACGCAGTATTTT

D: NA
size: NA
V: TRBV6-2/TRBV6-3
J: TRBJ2-3
CDR3: CASRGWGTSTDTQYF
DNA: TGTGCCAGCAGAGGATGGGGAACTAGCACAGATACGCAGTATTTT

D: NA
size: few
V: TRBV11-2
J: TRBJ1-4
CDR3: CASSLAAGLNEKLFF
DNA: TGTGCCAGCAGCTTAGCGGCAGGCCTGAATGAAAAACTGTTTTTT

D: NA
size: NA
V: TRBV28
J: TRBJ2-7
CDR3: CASSSPPVAGSYEQYF
DNA: TGTGCCAGCAGTTCGCCTCCCGTGGCAGGGTCTTACGAGCAGTACTTC

D: TRBD1
size: NA
V: TRBV7-2
J: TRBJ2-4
CDR3: CASRLDRGAKNIQYF
DNA: TGTGCCAGCAGGCTGGACAGGGGAGCCAAAAACATTCAGTACTTC

D: NA
size: few
V: TRBV7-9
J: TRBJ2-1
CDR3: CASSLGDRSSYNEQFF
DNA: TGTGCCAGCAGCTTAGGAGACAGGTCCTCCTACAATGAGCAGTTCTTC

D: NA
size: NA
V: TRBV27
J: TRBJ2-2
CDR3: CASSLFRGDTGELFF
DNA: TGTGCCAGCAGTTTATTCAGGGGGGACACCGGGGAGCTGTTTTTT

D: NA
size: few
V: TRBV4-1
J: TRBJ2-1
CDR3: CASSTEAHTNEQFF
DNA: TGCGCCAGCAGCACAGAGGCCCACACCAATGAGCAGTTCTTC

D: NA
size: NA
V: TRBV5-1
J: TRBJ2-3
CDR3: CASSVPKGEGADTQYF
DNA: TGCGCCAGCAGCGTCCCGAAAGGGGAAGGCGCAGATACGCAGTATTTT

D: NA
size: NA
V: TRBV3-1
J: TRBJ1-1
CDR3: CASSQDWGYGDTEAFF
DNA: TGTGCCAGCAGCCAAGATTGGGGATACGGGGACACTGAAGCTTTCTTT

D: NA
size: few
V: TRBV28
J: TRBJ2-7
CDR3: CASSSYLSDTTYEQYF
DNA: TGTGCCAGCAGTTCGTATTTATCTGACACCACCTACGAGCAGTACTTC

D: NA
size: NA
V: TRBV4-2
J: TRBJ1-1
CDR3: CASSQEGQTVNTETFF
DNA: TGTGCCAGCAGCCAAGAAGGGCAGACGGTGAACACTGAAACTTTCTTT

D: NA
size: few
V: TRBV20-1
J: TRBJ2-7
CDR3: CSATPSGPGIGEQYF
DNA: TGCAGTGCTACCCCTTCAGGGCCGGGAATCGGCGAGCAGTACTTC

D: NA
size: few
V: TRBV7-3
J: TRBJ2-1
CDR3: CASSPFSTVNEQFF
DNA: TGTGCCAGCAGCCCGTTCTCCACTGTTAATGAGCAGTTCTTC

D: NA
size: NA
V: TRBV4-2
J: TRBJ1-6
CDR3: CASSQEDRSLTNSPLHF
DNA: TGTGCCAGCAGCCAAGAAGACAGAAGTCTTACAAATTCACCCCTCCACTTT

D: TRBD2
size: NA
V: TRBV29-1
J: TRBJ2-1
CDR3: CSVGPSGGDYNEQFF
DNA: TGCAGCGTCGGGCCGAGCGGGGGAGATTACAATGAGCAGTTCTTC

D: NA
size: NA
V: TRBV15
J: TRBJ2-7
CDR3: CATSREGGGVYEQYF
DNA: TGTGCCACCAGCAGAGAGGGTGGAGGGGTCTACGAGCAGTACTTC

D: NA
size: few
V: TRBV29-1
J: TRBJ2-5
CDR3: CSVEARGVYQETQYF
DNA: TGCAGCGTTGAAGCCAGAGGGGTGTACCAAGAGACCCAGTACTTC

D: TRBD1
size: NA
V: TRBV4-1
J: TRBJ2-7
CDR3: CASSQDWGTEIYEQYF
DNA: TGCGCCAGCAGCCAAGACTGGGGGACAGAAATATACGAGCAGTACTTC

D: NA
size: NA
V: TRBV7-4
J: TRBJ2-3
CDR3: CASSLGRDTHWTDTQYF
DNA: TGTGCCAGCAGCTTAGGAAGGGACACACATTGGACAGATACGCAGTATTTT

D: NA
size: few
V: TRBV7-9
J: TRBJ2-5
CDR3: CASSSSLRDPTETQYF
DNA: TGTGCCAGCAGCTCCTCTCTTCGGGACCCAACGGAGACCCAGTACTTC

D: NA
size: few
V: TRBV7-6
J: TRBJ2-7
CDR3: CASSLADPGEQYF
DNA: TGTGCCAGCAGCTTAGCCGACCCCGGGGAGCAGTACTTC

D: NA
size: NA
V: TRBV29-1
J: TRBJ2-1
CDR3: CSVAGWGEQFF
DNA: TGCAGCGTCGCGGGGTGGGGAGAGCAGTTCTTC

D: TRBD2
size: NA
V: TRBV7-7
J: TRBJ2-5
CDR3: CASSFTGGLAGKETQYF
DNA: TGTGCTAGCAGCTTCACGGGGGGTCTAGCGGGGAAGGAGACCCAGTACTTC

D: NA
size: NA
V: TRBV5-1
J: TRBJ2-5
CDR3: CASSYDLWETQYF
DNA: TGCGCCAGCAGTTATGATCTCTGGGAGACCCAGTACTTC

D: NA
size: few
V: TRBV7-9
J: TRBJ2-5
CDR3: CASSYLQGEGVETQYF
DNA: TGTGCCAGCAGCTATCTGCAGGGGGAGGGAGTGGAGACCCAGTACTTC

D: NA
size: NA
V: TRBV6-1
J: TRBJ2-2
CDR3: CASTRDEGNTGELFF
DNA: TGTGCCAGCACCCGAGACGAGGGGAACACCGGGGAGCTGTTTTTT

D: TRBD2
size: few
V: TRBV29-1
J: TRBJ2-4
CDR3: CSVATTGGNIQYF
DNA: TGCAGCGTCGCCACGACGGGGGGAAACATTCAGTACTTC

D: NA
size: NA
V: TRBV2
J: TRBJ2-1
CDR3: CASRADGDNEQFF
DNA: TGTGCCAGCAGGGCGGACGGCGACAATGAGCAGTTCTTC

D: TRBD2
size: few
V: TRBV4-2
J: TRBJ2-4
CDR3: CASSGLAGGPNIQYF
DNA: TGTGCCAGCAGCGGACTAGCGGGGGGGCCAAACATTCAGTACTTC

D: NA
size: few
V: TRBV28
J: TRBJ2-1
CDR3: CASSLPQPEQFF
DNA: TGTGCCAGCAGTTTACCCCAGCCTGAGCAGTTCTTC

D: NA
size: NA
V: TRBV7-8
J: TRBJ2-1
CDR3: CASSPPPWNSYNEQFF
DNA: TGTGCCAGCAGCCCCCCCCCGTGGAACTCCTACAATGAGCAGTTCTTC

D: NA
size: NA
V: TRBV28
J: TRBJ2-5
CDR3: CASRSDAETQYF
DNA: TGTGCCAGCAGGTCGGATGCGGAGACCCAGTACTTC

D: TRBD2
size: NA
V: TRBV7-3
J: TRBJ2-5
CDR3: CASSLTGLATQETQYF
DNA: TGTGCCAGCAGCCTCACGGGACTAGCGACCCAAGAGACCCAGTACTTC

D: NA
size: NA
V: TRBV7-3
J: TRBJ2-3
CDR3: CANESVGSRSGTQYF
DNA: TGTGCCAACGAAAGTGTGGGATCACGATCGGGTACGCAGTATTTT

D: NA
size: NA
V: TRBV7-2
J: TRBJ1-2
CDR3: CASSPAGVDYGYTF
DNA: TGTGCCAGCAGCCCAGCCGGGGTGGACTATGGCTACACCTTC

D: NA
size: few
V: TRBV4-2
J: TRBJ2-3
CDR3: CASSQDGQPGVRDTQYF
DNA: TGTGCCAGCAGCCAAGATGGACAGCCTGGGGTTAGAGATACGCAGTATTTT